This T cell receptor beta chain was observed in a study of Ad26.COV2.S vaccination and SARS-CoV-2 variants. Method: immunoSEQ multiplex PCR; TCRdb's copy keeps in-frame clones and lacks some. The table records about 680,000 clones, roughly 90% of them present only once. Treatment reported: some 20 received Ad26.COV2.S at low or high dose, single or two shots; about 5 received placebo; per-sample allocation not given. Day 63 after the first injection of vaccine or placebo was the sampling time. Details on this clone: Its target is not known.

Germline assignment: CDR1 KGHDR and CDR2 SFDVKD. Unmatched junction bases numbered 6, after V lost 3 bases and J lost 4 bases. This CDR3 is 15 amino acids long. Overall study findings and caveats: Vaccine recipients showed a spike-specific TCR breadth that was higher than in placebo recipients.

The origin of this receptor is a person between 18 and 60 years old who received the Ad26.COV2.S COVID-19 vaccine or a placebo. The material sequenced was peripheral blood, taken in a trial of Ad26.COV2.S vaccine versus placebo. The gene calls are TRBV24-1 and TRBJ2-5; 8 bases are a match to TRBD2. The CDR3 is CATSDGREGGETQYF. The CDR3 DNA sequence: TGTGCCACCAGTGATGGCCGGGAGGGTGGAGAGACCCAGTACTTC.